This T cell receptor (beta chain) was identified in a study of blood T cell repertoires in COVID-19. Study information: Samples of COVID-19 (acute and convalescent) were obtained from the United States, Italy and Spain. Sample material is recorded as cDNA or gDNA derived from T cells, B-cell-depleted T cells, or PBMCs.

V gave up 3 bases and J gave up 5 bases; unmatched junction bases: 7. The germline CDR1 and CDR2 sequences are SGHRS and YFSETQ. The CDR3 loop spans 15 amino acids. Authors' methods: Using reference gene primer amplification, nucleated cell counts were estimated. The protocol was immunoSEQ multiplex PCR, while the TCRdb copy is restricted to in-frame clones and leaves out a portion. That table supplies the V and J calls and clone size; D and trimming were determined from the DNA. The sample holds 91,000 or so clones, roughly 82% seen once. The V and J genes are TRBV5-1 and TRBJ2-3, with 9 nucleotides matching TRBD1. The receptor comes from a man aged 50 to 59 with active or convalescent COVID-19. The sample consisted of peripheral blood. This CDR3 reads CASSSLDRGKDTQYF. DNA for the CDR3: TGCGCCAGCAGCTCCCTGGACAGGGGAAAAGATACGCAGTATTTT.